This TCR beta chain was sequenced during a study of blood T cells in healthy people across ages. Study-wide points: Long-lived donors exceeded aged donors in naive CD4+ cells and diversity.

A sample-barcoded 5' primer and a J-beta primer mix were used in a second PCR of roughly 7 to 11 cycles. TCRdb analysed the 5' RACE reads with MiXCR anew, one entry per CDR3 protein. The sample yields about 1.5 million distinct CDR3 sequences, 35% to 45% seen once. Losses at the gene ends were 4 bases for V and 5 bases for J; bases not matched to a gene: 2. The V gene's germline CDR1 is SEHNR and CDR2 FQNEAQ (reference sequence). The CDR3 is 14 amino acids. Points on this clonotype: As yet, its antigen is unknown.

Specimen: blood. The receptor comes from a woman under 30 in good health. V gene TRBV7-9 combines with J gene TRBJ2-1; 10 bases fit TRBD1. The CDR3: CASSSGTGDNEQFF. Here the CDR3 DNA reads TGTGCCAGCAGCTCCGGGACAGGGGACAATGAGCAGTTCTTC.